Listed here is a single T cell receptor (beta chain). This sample was included in a study of blood T cell repertoires in COVID-19. On the study more broadly: Samples taken during acute and convalescent COVID-19 were collected in the United States, Italy and Spain. PBMCs, B-cell-depleted T cells, or T cells were the source of the cDNA or gDNA that made up the material.

The germline gives CDR1 MNHEY, CDR2 SMNVEV (reference sequence). Between the trimmed V and J ends, which lost 1 base and 7 bases, there was a span of 10 bases. There are 13 residues in the CDR3. As handled by the study authors: By means of reference gene primer amplification, nucleated cell counts were estimated. The repertoire was sequenced with immunoSEQ multiplex PCR; TCRdb's copy has only in-frame clones and lacks some. V and J calls and clone size are given by that table; D and trimming were obtained from the DNA. The sample consists of 150,000 or so clones, 80% to 95% of them appearing once. Seattle researchers signed up patients amid active infection and tracked them longitudinally.

Sequenced input: peripheral blood. This TCR came from a woman in her sixties or seventies with COVID-19, enrolled during active disease. V usage is TRBV27 and J usage is TRBJ2-5; maybe TRBD2 (5 bases). Here the CDR3 DNA reads TGTGCCAGCAGTTTATGGGCACGGGGGACCCAGTACTTC. Translation gives CASSLWARGTQYF.